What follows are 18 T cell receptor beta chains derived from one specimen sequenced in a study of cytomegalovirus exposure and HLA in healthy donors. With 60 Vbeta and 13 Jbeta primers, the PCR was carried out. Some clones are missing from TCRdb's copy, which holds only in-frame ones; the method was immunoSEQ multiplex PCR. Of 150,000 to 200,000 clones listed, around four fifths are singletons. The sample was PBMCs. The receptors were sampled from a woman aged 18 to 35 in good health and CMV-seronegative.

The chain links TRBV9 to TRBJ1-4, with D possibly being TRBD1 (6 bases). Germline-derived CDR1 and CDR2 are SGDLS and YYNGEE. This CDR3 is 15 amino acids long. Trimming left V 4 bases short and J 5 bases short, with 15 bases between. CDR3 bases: TGTGCCAGCAGCCCCCGGACAGCGAGAAATGAAAAACTGTTTTTT. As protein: CASSPRTARNEKLFF.

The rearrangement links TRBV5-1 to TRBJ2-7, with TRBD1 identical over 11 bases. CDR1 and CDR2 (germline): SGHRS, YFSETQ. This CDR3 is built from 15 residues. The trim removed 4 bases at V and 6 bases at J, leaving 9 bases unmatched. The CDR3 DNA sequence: TGCGCCAGCAGCCCTCGGACAGGGGGCGATGCCGAGCAGTACTTC. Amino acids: CASSPRTGGDAEQYF.

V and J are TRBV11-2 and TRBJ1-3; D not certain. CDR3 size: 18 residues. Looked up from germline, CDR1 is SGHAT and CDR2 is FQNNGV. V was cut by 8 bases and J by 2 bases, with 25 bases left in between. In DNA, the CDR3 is TGTGCCAGCCCCCGAAGGGTCGGGTTGTCCGGGGCTGGAAACACCATATATTTT. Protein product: CASPRRVGLSGAGNTIYF.

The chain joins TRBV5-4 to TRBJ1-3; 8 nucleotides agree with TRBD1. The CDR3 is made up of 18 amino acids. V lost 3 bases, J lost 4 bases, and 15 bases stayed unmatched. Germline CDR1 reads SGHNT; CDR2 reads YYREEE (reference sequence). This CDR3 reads CASSYGQGSSRSGNTIYF. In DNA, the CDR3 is TGTGCCAGCAGCTATGGACAGGGTTCTTCCCGATCGGGAAACACCATATATTTT.

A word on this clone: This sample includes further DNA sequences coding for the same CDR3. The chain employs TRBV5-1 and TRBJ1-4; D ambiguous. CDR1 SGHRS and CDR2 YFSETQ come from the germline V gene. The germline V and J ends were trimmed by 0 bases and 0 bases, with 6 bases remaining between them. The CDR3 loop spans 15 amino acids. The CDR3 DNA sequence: TGCGCCAGCAGCTTGGGGGGAGCAACTAATGAAAAACTGTTTTTT. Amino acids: CASSLGGATNEKLFF.

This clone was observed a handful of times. The chain's CDR3 is CASSEWGGRNTIYF. The CDR3 DNA reads as TGTGCCAGCAGTGAATGGGGGGGCCGAAACACCATATATTTT. The chain combines TRBV6-5 with TRBJ1-3; D may be TRBD1 (6 bases). Germline-derived CDR1 and CDR2 are MNHEY and SVGAGI. The CDR3 has 14 residues. V lost 5 bases, J lost 5 bases, and 13 bases lay in between.

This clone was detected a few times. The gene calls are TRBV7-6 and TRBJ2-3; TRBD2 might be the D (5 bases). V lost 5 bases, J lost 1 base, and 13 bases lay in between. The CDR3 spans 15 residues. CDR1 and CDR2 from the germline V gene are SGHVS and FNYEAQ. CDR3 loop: CASSPTGLGTDTQYF. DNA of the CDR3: TGTGCCAGCAGCCCCACTGGACTGGGCACAGATACGCAGTATTTT. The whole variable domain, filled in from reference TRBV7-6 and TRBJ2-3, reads GAGVSQSPRYKVTKRGQDVALRCDPISGHVSLYWYRQALGQGPEFLTYFNYEAQQDKSGLPNDRFSAERPEGSISTLTIQRTEQRDSAMYRCASSPTGLGTDTQYFGPGTRLTVL.

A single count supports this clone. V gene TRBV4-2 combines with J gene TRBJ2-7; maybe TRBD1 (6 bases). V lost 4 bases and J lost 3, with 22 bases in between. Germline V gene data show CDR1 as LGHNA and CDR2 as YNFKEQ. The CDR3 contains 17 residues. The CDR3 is CASSPRDASGGFYEQYF. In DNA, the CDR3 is TGTGCCAGCAGCCCCCGGGACGCTAGTGGGGGCTTCTACGAGCAGTACTTC.

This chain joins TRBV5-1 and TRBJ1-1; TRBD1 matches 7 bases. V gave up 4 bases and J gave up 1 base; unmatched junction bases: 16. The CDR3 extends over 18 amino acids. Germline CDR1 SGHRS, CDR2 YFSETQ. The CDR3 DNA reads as TGCGCCAGCAGCCCCACTGTAACCCGACAGGGCTGGAACACTGAAGCTTTCTTT. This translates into CASSPTVTRQGWNTEAFF.

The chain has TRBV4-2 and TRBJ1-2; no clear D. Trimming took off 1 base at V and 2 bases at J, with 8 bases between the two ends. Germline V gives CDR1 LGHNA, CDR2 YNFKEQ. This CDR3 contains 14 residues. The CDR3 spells CASSQGGGNYGYTF. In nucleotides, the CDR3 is TGTGCCAGCAGCCAAGGCGGTGGAAACTATGGCTACACCTTC.

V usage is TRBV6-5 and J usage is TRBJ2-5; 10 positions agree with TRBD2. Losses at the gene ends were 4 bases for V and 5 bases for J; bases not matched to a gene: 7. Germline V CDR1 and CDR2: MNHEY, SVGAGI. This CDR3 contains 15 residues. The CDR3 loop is CASSFSGGKGETQYF. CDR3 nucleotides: TGTGCCAGCAGTTTTAGCGGGGGGAAAGGGGAGACCCAGTACTTC.

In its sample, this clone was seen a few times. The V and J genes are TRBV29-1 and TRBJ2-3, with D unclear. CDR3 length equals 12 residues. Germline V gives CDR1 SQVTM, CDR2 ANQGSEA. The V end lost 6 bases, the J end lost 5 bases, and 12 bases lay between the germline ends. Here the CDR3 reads CSVELTGDTQYF. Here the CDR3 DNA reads TGCAGCGTAGAACTAACGGGAGATACGCAGTATTTT.

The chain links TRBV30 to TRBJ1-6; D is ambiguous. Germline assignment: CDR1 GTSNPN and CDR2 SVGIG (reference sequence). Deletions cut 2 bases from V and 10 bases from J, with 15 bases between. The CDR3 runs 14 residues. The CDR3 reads CAWSNWEGTSPLHF. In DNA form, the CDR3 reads TGTGCCTGGAGTAATTGGGAGGGTACCTCACCCCTCCACTTT.

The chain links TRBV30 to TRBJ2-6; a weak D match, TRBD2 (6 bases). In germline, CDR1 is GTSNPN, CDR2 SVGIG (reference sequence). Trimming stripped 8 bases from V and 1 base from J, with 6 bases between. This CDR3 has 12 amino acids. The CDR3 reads CAGGSGANVLTF. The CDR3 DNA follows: TGTGCCGGGGGGTCTGGGGCCAACGTCCTGACTTTC.

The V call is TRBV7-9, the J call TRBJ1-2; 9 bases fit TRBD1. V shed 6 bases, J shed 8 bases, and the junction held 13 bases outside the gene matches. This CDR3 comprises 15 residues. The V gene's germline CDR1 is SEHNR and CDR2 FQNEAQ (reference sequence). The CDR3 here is CASSLVQGANEGYTF. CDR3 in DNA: TGTGCCAGCAGTCTCGTACAGGGGGCGAATGAGGGCTACACCTTC.

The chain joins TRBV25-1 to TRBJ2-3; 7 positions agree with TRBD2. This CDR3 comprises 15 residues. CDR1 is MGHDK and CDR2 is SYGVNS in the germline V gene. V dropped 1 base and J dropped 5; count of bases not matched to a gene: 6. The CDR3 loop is CASSEFSGRGDTQYF. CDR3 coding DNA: TGTGCCAGCAGTGAATTCTCGGGGAGGGGAGATACGCAGTATTTT.

The CDR3 sequence is CASSYGQIAYGYTF. The CDR3 coding sequence is TGTGCCAGCAGTTATGGACAAATTGCCTATGGCTACACCTTC. The rearrangement joins TRBV6-5 to TRBJ1-2; a weak D match, TRBD1 (5 bases). This CDR3 has 14 amino acids. V dropped 3 bases and J dropped 4 bases, with 12 bases sitting between them. Germline V CDR1 and CDR2: MNHEY, SVGAGI.

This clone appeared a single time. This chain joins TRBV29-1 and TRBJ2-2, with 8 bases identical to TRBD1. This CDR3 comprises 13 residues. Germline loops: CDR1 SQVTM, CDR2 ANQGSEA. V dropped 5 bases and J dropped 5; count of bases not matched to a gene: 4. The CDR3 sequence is CSVQGAHTGELFF. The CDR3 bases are TGCAGCGTTCAGGGGGCGCATACCGGGGAGCTGTTTTTT.